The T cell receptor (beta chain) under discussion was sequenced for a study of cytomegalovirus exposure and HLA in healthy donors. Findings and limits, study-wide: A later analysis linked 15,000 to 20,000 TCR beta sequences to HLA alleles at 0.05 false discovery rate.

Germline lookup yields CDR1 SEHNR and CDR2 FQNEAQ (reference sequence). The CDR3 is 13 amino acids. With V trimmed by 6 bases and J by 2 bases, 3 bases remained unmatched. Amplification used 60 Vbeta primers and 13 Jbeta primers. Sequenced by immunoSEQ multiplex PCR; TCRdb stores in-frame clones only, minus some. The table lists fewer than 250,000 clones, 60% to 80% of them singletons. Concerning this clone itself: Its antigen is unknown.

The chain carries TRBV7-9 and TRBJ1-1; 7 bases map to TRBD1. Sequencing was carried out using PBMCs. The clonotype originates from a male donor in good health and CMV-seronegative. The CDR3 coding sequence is TGTGCCAGCAGGAGGACAGGTAACACTGAAGCTTTCTTT. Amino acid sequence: CASRRTGNTEAFF.